This T cell receptor (beta chain) was sequenced in a study of regulatory T cells in long-lasting Graves disease. Study overall: Graves' patients (newly diagnosed) had been on antithyroid drugs under 3 months.

Regarding time point: newly diagnosed GD, antithyroid drugs for less than 3 months. Extracted PBMC RNA gave rise to the TCR library. Into tubes containing EDTA, 7.5 to 9.5 milliliters of peripheral blood were drawn. Arm-PCR with iRepertoire HTBI primers amplified the CDR3 regions for these TCR beta libraries. TCRdb re-called the multiplex PCR reads through MiXCR, storing one row per CDR3 protein. Found here are just over 600,000 distinct CDR3 sequences, 15% to 20% of them singletons; the top ten hold around 18%. V shed 4 bases and J shed 8 bases, with 14 bases lying between them. The CDR3 is made up of 14 amino acids. Germline CDR1 LGHDT, CDR2 YNNKEL (reference sequence). The sample also formed part of further work on T cells in Graves' hyperthyroidism and ophthalmopathy. This second report adds: The TCR CDR3 was amplified in a first-round RT-PCR using the HTBI primer set.

The gene calls are TRBV3-1 and TRBJ1-4; no reliable D call. This sample comprised peripheral blood mononuclear cells (PBMCs), obtained at new diagnosis, from a patient treated with antithyroid drugs. The TCR comes from a woman aged 25 to 45 with Graves disease. This CDR3 is CASSLGPNREKLFF. The CDR3 DNA follows: TGTGCCAGCAGCCTGGGTCCCAATCGGGAAAAACTGTTTTTT.